This paragraph covers one T cell receptor beta chain sequence. This entry comes from a study of control samples from healthy donors and cancer patients. The data were produced by immunoSEQ multiplex PCR, yet TCRdb's version contains in-frame clones alone and is incomplete. The table lists about 180,000 clones, around 92% of them singletons. This CDR3 spans 12 amino acids. Germline-derived CDR1 and CDR2 are MNHEY and SVGEGT. Deletions cut 2 bases from V and 8 bases from J, with 9 bases between. This TCR came from a middle-aged woman in good health. The chain carries TRBV6-2 or TRBV6-3 and TRBJ1-2, with D perhaps TRBD1 (6 bases). Sequencing used blood. CDR3: CASSYQGLGYTF. The CDR3 DNA reads TGTGCCAGCAGTTACCAGGGGCTGGGCTACACCTTC.